The next 26 T cell receptor beta chains were all read from a single sample in a study of Graves' ophthalmopathy and Graves' hyperthyroidism. RNA transcripts were the source from which TCR beta CDR3 regions were amplified. Amplification began with first-round RT-PCR using HTBI primers, then second-round multiplex PCR was performed. TCRdb ran MiXCR on the multiplex PCR reads and lists one entry per CDR3 protein. The table includes 300,000 to 400,000 distinct CDR3 sequences, roughly 17% detected once. Sequenced material: peripheral blood. The receptors here all came from an adult woman with stable Graves' hyperthyroidism.

The chain links TRBV11-2 to TRBJ2-2; the match to TRBD2 covers 8 bases. The germline gives CDR1 SGHAT, CDR2 FQNNGV. This CDR3 is 17 amino acids long. V shed 5 bases and J 0 bases; nucleotides not matched to a gene: 8. The CDR3 DNA reads TGTGCCAGCAGCCCTTTCGCGGGGGGCGCGAACACCGGGGAGCTGTTTTTT. The encoded protein is CASSPFAGGANTGELFF.

This rearrangement joins TRBV30 to TRBJ2-3, with D uncertain. V lost 2 bases and J 10 bases, leaving 1 base between the germline ends. This CDR3 is 8 amino acids long. Germline loops: CDR1 GTSNPN, CDR2 SVGIG (reference sequence). The CDR3 nucleotides are TGTGCCTGGAGTTCGCAGTATTTT. Its translation is CAWSSQYF. Full variable domain (outside the CDR3, taken from reference TRBV30 and TRBJ2-3): SQTIHQWPATLVQPVGSPLSLECTVEGTSNPNLYWYRQAAGRGLQLLFYSVGIGQISSEVPQNLSASRPQDRQFILSSKKLLLSDSGFYLCAWSSQYFGPGTRLTVL.

In its sample, this clonotype was seen many times. This chain connects TRBV28 to TRBJ2-3; tentative D call: TRBD2 (6 bases). V was shortened by 7 bases and J by 0 bases, with 14 bases between the two germline ends. CDR1 and CDR2 (germline): MDHEN, SYDVKM. The CDR3 has 15 residues. The CDR3, as DNA: TGTGCCAGCACCATCGGGGGATCTAGCACAGATACGCAGTATTTT. Amino acids: CASTIGGSSTDTQYF.

This clonotype was seen repeatedly, ten times or more. This chain connects TRBV4-1 to TRBJ1-6; D gene uncertain. Germline V gives CDR1 MGHRA, CDR2 YSYEKL. The CDR3 runs to 14 residues. V lost 2 bases to trimming and J lost 7 bases, with 9 bases between them. CDR3 bases: TGCGCCAGCAGCCAATTACAGCTAAATTCACCCCTCCACTTT. As protein: CASSQLQLNSPLHF.

This clonotype was observed many times. A single base separates this from a much larger clone, so it may be a read error. The CDR3 carries no conserved terminal phenylalanine or tryptophan, so it likely arises from a read error. The chain is built from TRBV12-3 or TRBV12-4 and TRBJ1-5; 7 nucleotides match TRBD1. The CDR3 contains 18 residues. The J segment lost 9 bases and the V segment lost 5 bases, leaving 22 bases of the junction unmatched. The CDR3 loop reads CASSLTPRQGGLVLPQHY. As DNA, the CDR3 is TGTGCCAGCAGTCTAACCCCCAGACAGGGAGGTTTGGTTCTGCCCCAGCATTAT.

Points on this clonotype: This may come from a read error, since a much larger clone is one base off. This chain uses TRBV30 with TRBJ2-4, with D possibly matching TRBD2 (7 bases). This CDR3 comprises 13 residues. From germline, CDR1 is GTSNPN and CDR2 SVGIG (reference sequence). The CDR3 coding sequence is TGTGCCTGGAGTGCGGGGGGCAAAAACATTCAGTGCTTC. Translation gives CAWSAGGKNIQCF.

There are many counts of this clonotype. The V and J genes are TRBV12-3 or TRBV12-4 and TRBJ2-7, with D perhaps matching TRBD2 (6 bases). V dropped 1 base and J dropped 2 bases, with 12 bases sitting between them. The CDR3 covers 15 residues. For the CDR3, the DNA is TGTGCCAGCAGTTTAGTAGCGGCCAGACCCTACGAGCAGTACTTC. Its protein product is CASSLVAARPYEQYF.

This clonotype was seen ten or more times. The genes are TRBV28 and TRBJ2-2, with D perhaps TRBD1 (5 bases). The CDR3 loop spans 18 amino acids. Trimming pared 6 bases from V and 1 base from J, leaving 21 bases between. Looked up from germline, CDR1 is MDHEN and CDR2 is SYDVKM. CDR3: CASSHTIAGRLNTGELFF. The CDR3 coding sequence is TGTGCCAGCAGCCACACCATTGCAGGGCGGCTGAACACCGGGGAGCTGTTTTTT.

This clonotype has a count of ten or more. The V and J genes are TRBV12-3 or TRBV12-4 and TRBJ1-2, with D possibly being TRBD1 (5 bases). The length of the CDR3 is 14 residues. Deletions cut 7 bases from V and 3 bases from J, with 15 bases between. The CDR3 DNA sequence: TGTGCCAGCACCCGAGCGGGGGTTGACTATGGCTACACCTTC. It yields the protein CASTRAGVDYGYTF.

This clonotype was seen repeatedly, ten times or more. This chain joins TRBV25-1 and TRBJ1-5; D gene uncertain. The germline V gene has CDR1 MGHDK and CDR2 SYGVNS. CDR3 length: 14 residues. Between the trimmed V and J ends, which lost 1 base and 4 bases, there was a span of 8 bases. The CDR3 region has the DNA TGTGCCAGCAGTGAATGGGGTAGGAATCAGCCCCAGCATTTT. It translates to CASSEWGRNQPQHF.

In its sample, this clonotype was seen many times. CDR3 DNA sequence: TGTGCCAGCAGTAGACAGACTAACACTGAAGCTTTCTTT. Protein product: CASSRQTNTEAFF. V gene TRBV6-5 combines with J gene TRBJ1-1, with D perhaps TRBD1 (5 bases). Germline V lookup: CDR1 MNHEY, CDR2 SVGAGI. The length of the CDR3 is 13 residues. Deletions cut 5 bases from V and 2 bases from J, with 9 bases between.

A word on this clonotype: A read error is possible here, since a much larger clone lies one base away. The CDR3 carries no conserved terminal phenylalanine or tryptophan, so it likely arises from a read error. The rearrangement uses TRBV30 and TRBJ2-2; TRBD2 is a possible D gene (5 bases). V was trimmed by 2 bases and J by 8 bases, leaving 9 bases between them. CDR1 GTSNPN and CDR2 SVGIG come from the germline V gene (reference sequence). The CDR3 spans 12 residues. DNA of the CDR3: TGTGCCTGGAGTCGAGGGATGGGGGAGCTGTTTGTT. Translating gives CAWSRGMGELFV.

Details on this clonotype: Sequence at one end of the junction differs from germline and may be a read error. The chain recombines TRBV5-1 with TRBJ2-2; the D gene is possibly TRBD2 (6 bases). Germline CDR1 reads SGHRS; CDR2 reads YFSETQ. The CDR3 runs to 16 residues. This CDR3 reads CASSLSGLANTGELLF. DNA for the CDR3: TGCGCCAGCAGCTTGTCAGGGCTAGCGAACACCGGGGAGCTGCTTTTT.

This clonotype occurred many times. This may come from a read error, since a much larger clone is one base off. The V and J genes are TRBV6-5 and TRBJ1-1; D is perhaps TRBD1 (5 bases). Germline CDR1 is MNHEY and CDR2 is SVGAGI. The length of the CDR3 is 14 residues. The germline V and J ends were trimmed by 2 bases and 4 bases, with 11 bases remaining between them. The DNA for the CDR3 is TGTGCCAGCAGTTACCCACGAGGGGCCACTGAAGCTTTCTTT. This encodes CASSYPRGATEAFF.

There are many counts of this clonotype. CDR3 nucleotide sequence: TGTGCCAGCAGTGAAGGACAGGGATGGGGGGGAGCTGAAGCTTTCTTT. As protein: CASSEGQGWGGAEAFF. This sequence joins TRBV25-1 and TRBJ1-1; TRBD1 aligns across 8 bases. Germline V gene sequence: CDR1 MGHDK, CDR2 SYGVNS. There are 16 residues in the CDR3. With V trimmed by 2 bases and J by 6 bases, 11 bases remained unmatched.

The J gene is TRBJ2-1, the V gene TRBV6-5, with TRBD2 identical over 10 bases. Germline CDR1 reads MNHEY; CDR2 reads SVGAGI. J was trimmed by 3 bases and V by 4 bases; bases with no gene match: 9. This CDR3 is built from 17 residues. In nucleotides, the CDR3 is TGTGCCAGCAGTTTCGGACCAGGACTAGCGGACTACAATGAGCAGTTCTTC. Its protein product is CASSFGPGLADYNEQFF.

This clonotype was detected ten times or more. Written as DNA, the CDR3 is TGCAGCGTAAAAGGGACAGGCTACGAGCAGTACTTC. Amino acid sequence: CSVKGTGYEQYF. This chain connects TRBV29-1 to TRBJ2-7, with 8 bases identical to TRBD1. V shed 6 bases and J 3 bases; nucleotides not matched to a gene: 4. The germline V gene has CDR1 SQVTM and CDR2 ANQGSEA. The CDR3 covers 12 residues.

There are many counts of this clonotype. Written as DNA, the CDR3 is TGTGCCAGCAGTGCCAGGAGAGGTAGCGGGGTCTCCTACGAGCAGTACTTC. It is translated as CASSARRGSGVSYEQYF. The chain combines TRBV28 with TRBJ2-7; 8 nucleotides agree with TRBD2. Losses at the gene ends were 5 bases for V and 0 bases for J; bases not matched to a gene: 12. This CDR3 contains 17 residues. Germline V gene data show CDR1 as MDHEN and CDR2 as SYDVKM.

This clonotype was picked up many times. V is TRBV6-5 and J is TRBJ1-5; D ambiguous. The germline CDR1 and CDR2 sequences are MNHEY and SVGAGI. The CDR3 contains 15 residues. The V gene lost 2 bases and the J gene lost 0 bases, with 8 bases spanning the gap. The CDR3 is CASSYRQDSNQPQHF. DNA of the CDR3: TGTGCCAGCAGTTACAGGCAGGATAGCAATCAGCCCCAGCATTTT.

This clonotype appeared many times. This chain uses TRBV15 with TRBJ1-5; no definite D call. The CDR3 covers 14 residues. Between the trimmed V and J ends, which lost 4 bases and 0 bases, there was a span of 7 bases. Per germline, CDR1 LNHNV and CDR2 YYDKDF (reference sequence). The CDR3 loop reads CATSKRDSNQPQHF. The CDR3 nucleotides are TGTGCCACCAGCAAAAGGGATAGCAATCAGCCCCAGCATTTT.

The sample holds many counts of this clonotype. The gene calls are TRBV11-3 and TRBJ2-1; 11 bases are a match to TRBD2. V lost 5 bases and J lost 8; bases outside the gene matches: 8. The CDR3 runs 15 residues. Germline V gene data show CDR1 as SGHNT and CDR2 as YENEEA. DNA of the CDR3: TGTGCCAGCAGCGTTAGCGGGAGGGCCGGCGATGAGCAGTTCTTC. Protein product: CASSVSGRAGDEQFF.

This clonotype was recorded at least ten times. The CDR3, as DNA: TGCAGTGCGACCCGGGACTCAACCTACGAGCAGTACTTC. Translation gives CSATRDSTYEQYF. The chain has TRBV20-1 and TRBJ2-7, with D perhaps TRBD2 (6 bases). This CDR3 has 13 residues. V lost 6 bases and J 2 bases, leaving 14 bases between the germline ends. CDR1 and CDR2 (germline): DFQATT, SNEGSKA (reference sequence).

The chain employs TRBV20-1 and TRBJ2-5, with D perhaps matching TRBD2 (5 bases). V lost 6 bases and J 3 bases, leaving 17 bases between the germline ends. Germline CDR1 DFQATT, CDR2 SNEGSKA (reference sequence). The CDR3 loop spans 14 amino acids. CDR3 bases: TGCAGTGCAACTCGAACTAGTCCCAAAGAGACCCAGTACTTC. Amino acid sequence: CSATRTSPKETQYF.

Many counts were recorded for this clonotype. This chain uses TRBV7-3 with TRBJ1-2; the D gene is possibly TRBD1 (6 bases). Germline values: CDR1 SGHTA, CDR2 FQGTGA. CDR3 length equals 13 residues. The V gene lost 2 bases and the J gene lost 6 bases, with 10 bases spanning the gap. CDR3 bases: TGTGCCAGCAGCTTAGTGTCAGGGGATGGCTACACCTTC. As protein: CASSLVSGDGYTF.

Many counts were recorded for this clonotype. V is TRBV2 and J is TRBJ1-1, with a weak D call TRBD1 (6 bases). This CDR3 is 15 amino acids long. V was pared by 7 bases and J by 5 bases, with 20 bases between. Per germline, CDR1 SNHLY and CDR2 FYNNEI. Here the CDR3 DNA reads TGTGCCAGCAAATCGGACAGCATTTCGGGGACTGAAGCTTTCTTT. This codes for CASKSDSISGTEAFF.

There are many counts of this clonotype. This chain joins TRBV7-9 and TRBJ2-7; TRBD1 aligns across 8 bases. CDR1 is SEHNR, CDR2 FQNEAQ, per germline (reference sequence). The CDR3 sequence is 15 residues long. With 5 bases clipped from V and 3 bases from J, the junction kept 9 bases outside the gene matches. The CDR3 nucleotides read TGTGCCAGCAGCCCGCGGACAGGGAGCGACTACGAGCAGTACTTC. Translating gives CASSPRTGSDYEQYF.